This T cell receptor (beta chain) was recovered during a study of shared clonotypes between healthy human individuals (dated by TCRdb to the early 2020s). Background on the whole study: A few men and a couple of women, aged 18 to 49 years, made up the cohort. Each donor's leukapheresis produced roughly between about 0.9 and 9.5 billion PBMCs. The study deeply sequenced blood TCR repertoires of five healthy adults to estimate repertoire size and the extent of clonotype sharing between individuals. For each donor, CD4 naive and CD4 memory were each run on three plates, CD8 naive on two plates, and CD8 memory on one plate. Different laboratories and diverse techniques were used to prepare libraries and sequence TCR repertoires, to increase sequencing depth and limit assay-specific biases. General study outcomes and caveats: The genetic and exposure-history diversity represented was limited by the small number of donors. Estimated clonotype richness was generally larger for naive than for memory subsets. Incomplete sequencing was indicated by rarefaction of sorted-subset datasets, despite the large sequencing depth. About 4.5% of naive CD4, more than 3% of naive CD8, around 2.3% of memory CD4, and 0.35% to 0.5% of memory CD8 clonotypes were shared across a few donors. Clonotypes shared by all four sorted-subset donors showed higher generation probabilities than non-shared clonotypes. Sampling was limited to blood, and TCR repertoires in tissue likely differ from TCR repertoires in blood. Pairwise subsampling indicated that sequencing depth was expected to affect the degree of clonotype sharing among donors.

To note about this clone: Its specific antigen is unknown. Base quality data are lacking; no much larger clone is found one base away.

The donors were healthy, HIV-negative adults with no recently reported acute infections or vaccinations. Every donor was a Caucasian adult residing in Nashville, Tennessee, USA. Magnetic negative selection was used to enrich CD4+ T cells, after which naive cells were positively selected on CD45RA and the negative fraction became the memory subset. Blood was collected by leukapheresis, and PBMCs were isolated by Ficoll-Histopaque density gradient centrifugation and then cryopreserved in liquid nitrogen vapor phase. Analytical flow cytometry was used to check the purity and quantity of each magnetically sorted T cell population. Each sorted fraction had its genomic DNA isolated and then quantified by UV absorbance on a Nanodrop 2000c. The germline V gene gives CDR1 as MNHEY and CDR2 as SVGAGI. Inclusive of the bounding cysteine and phenylalanine, the CDR3 is 15 residues long. Solely the CDR3 DNA is kept, with 45 bases framed from the first base. Trimming takes 2 bases from V and 2 bases from J, and the germline ends sit 13 bases apart.

Using the deep immunoSEQ assay, multiplex PCR amplified TCR CDR3 regions from genomic DNA. Extracted genomic DNA from each cell subset was distributed evenly across all wells of several immunoSEQ 96-well plates, and each plate was treated as a replicate. For sorted subsets, 200 to 250 ng of genomic DNA, equivalent to 30,000 or so T cell genomes, went into each replicate PCR. The purified libraries were quantified using a Qubit 3.0 fluorometer, sized with a Bioanalyzer 2100, and then quantified again using the KAPA Library Quantification kit. Every immunoSEQ 96-well plate was sequenced on a dedicated single-read 150-cycle Illumina NextSeq 550 flow cell. The study's own analysis went as follows. Because only junctional sequences without quality scores were contained in the immunoSEQ output, filtering matching that applied to full-length reads could not be performed. Sequences were annotated with PyIR, a Python wrapper for IgBLAST v1.9, and V/J genes and CDR3 were assigned using IMGT germline references. Any read was removed if the V/J assignment was weak (E-value above 1e-6), the CDR3 was missing, or the read contained stop codons, out-of-frame junctions, or ambiguous translated residues. A V3J clonotype was defined by an identical inferred V gene, J gene, and CDR3 amino acid sequence. The percentage overlap between two repertoires was calculated by dividing the number of shared unique clonotypes by the size of the smaller repertoire. Three approaches were used to assess repertoire richness: RTK rarefaction, the Chao1 estimator, and Recon v2.1 estimates of unobserved clonotypes. Generation probabilities were computed with OLGA for all TCRbeta clonotypes obtained by the gDNA method from four donors. The clones in this table, taken by TCRdb from immuneACCESS, are in-frame only. Not every clone is retained; where verified, under half of the shortfall comes from an unresolved V gene, and the cause of the rest is unknown. V and J calls and clone size follow that table, whereas D and trimming were derived from the DNA. This sample is represented by millions of clones; 95% of them were singletons. The ten largest clonotypes hold approximately 0.13% of the sample.

The clonotype originates from a man between 18 and 29 years old in good health. The rearrangement combines TRBV6-5 with TRBJ2-7; no D segment can be confidently identified. The source material was naive CD4+ T cells sorted from blood. The cell subset or site label, as the study defines it: CD45RA+ positively selected. The DNA sequence is given as TGTGCCAGCAGTTACGATTCAGCCGACCCCTACGAGCAGTACTTC. Its coded protein is CASSYDSADPYEQYF.